The clone carrying this TCR beta chain was seen only once. The data were taken from a study of blood T cell repertoires in COVID-19. In the study overall: Researchers got acute and convalescent COVID-19 samples from the United States, Italy and Spain. The analysed material was cDNA or gDNA that came from T cells, B-cell-depleted T cells, or PBMCs.

In the original analysis: For nucleated cells, counts were estimated from reference gene primer amplification. The assay was immunoSEQ multiplex PCR, and TCRdb's table has in-frame clones only and misses some. V and J calls and clone size are those listed in that table; D and trimming were worked out from the DNA. Of approximately 190,000 clones detected, around 80% appear once; the ten largest clones hold over 13%. The ends were cut back, 6 bases at V and 7 bases at J, with 18 bases in the middle. The CDR3 is 14 residues long. Germline V lookup: CDR1 SNHLY, CDR2 FYNNEI. V is TRBV2 and J is TRBJ1-2, with D possibly TRBD1 on 5 matching bases. Source material: peripheral blood. The sequence was collected from a man younger than 45 with active or convalescent COVID-19. The CDR3 DNA reads as TGTGCCAGCAGGGGGGGGACGGCTAAGGGTGGCTACACCTTC. The encoded protein is CASRGGTAKGGYTF.